This entry lists 19 T cell receptor beta chains sequenced from one sample in a study of T cells after yellow fever vaccination. One entry per CDR3 protein, called by TCRdb with MiXCR from the 5' RACE reads. The top ten hold just under 20% of the sample, which has around 310,000 distinct CDR3 sequences, approximately 4.3% seen once. Sequencing used PBMCs, obtained 15 days after the yellow fever booster vaccination. Every receptor here comes from a man aged 18 to 29 who received the YFV17D yellow fever vaccine.

This chain joins TRBV9 and TRBJ2-7; 11 bases align to TRBD2. The germline CDR1 and CDR2 sequences are SGDLS and YYNGEE. The V segment lost 2 bases and the J segment 1 base; nucleotides outside the gene matches: 2. The CDR3 is 15 residues long. CDR3: CASSVSGGASYEQYF. The CDR3 DNA reads TGTGCCAGCAGCGTTAGCGGGGGGGCTTCCTACGAGCAGTACTTC.

This clonotype was detected a few times. The J gene is TRBJ2-7, the V gene TRBV12-3 or TRBV12-4; D unresolved. The CDR3 runs to 13 residues. Trimming took off 4 bases at V and 2 bases at J, with 9 bases between the two ends. The CDR3 loop is CASSSQPTYEQYV. DNA of the CDR3: TGTGCCAGCAGTTCTCAGCCGACCTACGAGCAGTACGTC.

At least ten counts were recorded for this clonotype. The chain recombines TRBV12-3 or TRBV12-4 with TRBJ1-2; 8 positions agree with TRBD1. The CDR3 runs 14 residues. With V trimmed by 7 bases and J by 0 bases, 4 bases remained unmatched. The CDR3 bases are TGTGCCAGCACATCAGGGGGCTCTAACTATGGCTACACCTTC. The encoded protein is CASTSGGSNYGYTF.

This clonotype was detected a few times. V gene TRBV5-1 combines with J gene TRBJ1-2; TRBD1 agrees at 7 bases. Germline V lookup: CDR1 SGHRS, CDR2 YFSETQ. CDR3 length: 14 residues. With V trimmed by 0 bases and J by 4 bases, 3 bases remained unmatched. The CDR3 coding sequence is TGCGCCAGCAGCTTGGGGGACAGAATCTATGGCTACACCTTC. This codes for CASSLGDRIYGYTF.

Only a few counts were recorded for this clonotype. This chain connects TRBV6-6 to TRBJ1-4; no reliable D call. Germline V lookup: CDR1 MNHNY, CDR2 SVGAGI (reference sequence). This CDR3 spans 13 amino acids. The germline V and J ends were trimmed by 6 bases and 7 bases, with 12 bases remaining between them. The CDR3 DNA reads TGTGCCAGCAGGGAATCAAGCGGTGAAAAACTGTTTTTT. This sequence encodes CASRESSGEKLFF.

This clonotype appeared many times. The rearrangement joins TRBV5-1 to TRBJ1-2; D perhaps matches TRBD1 (5 bases). Germline lookup yields CDR1 SGHRS and CDR2 YFSETQ. The CDR3 has 15 amino acids. V lost 6 bases to trimming and J lost 7 bases, with 22 bases between them. CDR3 in amino acids: CASMKAGRPRGGYTF. In nucleotides, the CDR3 is TGCGCCAGCATGAAAGCGGGACGCCCGCGCGGTGGCTACACCTTC.

The sample holds many counts of this clonotype. The V gene is TRBV29-1, the J gene TRBJ2-1; a weak D match, TRBD2 (7 bases). Germline CDR1 and CDR2: SQVTM and ANQGSEA. Trimming cost V 4 bases and J 2 bases, with 15 bases left between them. The length of the CDR3 is 15 residues. The CDR3 nucleotides read TGCAGCGTTGCTGGGGCGGGGGCCCCCTACAATGAGCAGTTCTTC. Translation: CSVAGAGAPYNEQFF.

In its sample, this clonotype was seen a few times. The chain is built from TRBV13 and TRBJ2-7, with a tentative D call TRBD1 (6 bases). V shed 6 bases and J shed 1 base, with 16 bases lying between them. Germline lookup yields CDR1 PRHDT and CDR2 FYEKMQ (reference sequence). This CDR3 is built from 15 residues. CDR3 sequence: CASSSPRTESYEQYF. DNA of the CDR3: TGTGCCAGCAGTTCTCCCCGGACAGAGTCCTACGAGCAGTACTTC.

The rearrangement uses TRBV19 and TRBJ1-2; D not resolved. V dropped 6 bases and J dropped 3 bases, with 5 bases sitting between them. CDR1 and CDR2 (germline): LNHDA, SQIVND (reference sequence). This CDR3 has 11 amino acids. The CDR3: CASRRYYGYTF. In DNA form, the CDR3 reads TGTGCCAGTAGGCGTTACTATGGCTACACCTTC.

This clonotype was recorded many times. The genes are TRBV7-2 and TRBJ2-4; 8 positions match TRBD1. The V gene's germline CDR1 is SGHTA and CDR2 FQGNSA. This CDR3 contains 13 residues. J gave up 7 bases and V 3 bases, and 2 bases lay outside the gene matches. CDR3 sequence (DNA): TGTGCCAGCAGCTTGACAGGGGTGAACATTCAGTACTTC. Its translation: CASSLTGVNIQYF.

This clonotype showed up just a few times. The chain couples TRBV7-9 to TRBJ1-1; D gene uncertain. The CDR3 sequence is 12 residues long. The V gene lost 5 bases and the J gene lost 3 bases, with 7 bases spanning the gap. CDR1 and CDR2 (germline): SEHNR, FQNEAQ (reference sequence). CDR3 in amino acids: CASSVEDTEAFF. The CDR3 DNA is TGTGCCAGCAGCGTTGAAGACACTGAAGCTTTCTTT.

This clonotype was seen many times. V usage is TRBV7-2 and J usage is TRBJ2-5; 9 bases fit TRBD2. Germline-derived CDR1 and CDR2 are SGHTA and FQGNSA. The length of the CDR3 is 15 residues. Germline trimming cut 5 bases from V and 5 bases from J; bases unmatched to any gene: 9. The CDR3 DNA reads as TGTGCCAGCAGCGCAGGGGCGGGGGGGCGCGAGACCCAGTACTTC. Amino acids: CASSAGAGGRETQYF. The whole variable domain, filled in from reference TRBV7-2 and TRBJ2-5, reads GAGVSQSPSNKVTEKGKDVELRCDPISGHTALYWYRQSLGQGLEFLIYFQGNSAPDKSGLPSDRFSAERTGGSVSTLTIQRTQQEDSAVYLCASSAGAGGRETQYFGPGTRLLVL.

This clonotype has more than one count but fewer than ten. The V call is TRBV6-5, the J call TRBJ2-7, with D possibly matching TRBD1 (6 bases). The CDR3 contains 14 residues. Germline CDR1 is MNHEY and CDR2 is SVGAGI. Trimming took 5 bases from V and 4 from J, leaving 15 bases between them. CDR3 bases: TGTGCCAGCAGTCGCTCACAGGGTCAGTACGAGCAGTACTTC. It codes for CASSRSQGQYEQYF.

The chain couples TRBV5-1 to TRBJ2-1; D might be TRBD1 (5 bases). Trimming cost V 0 bases and J 2 bases, with 9 bases left between them. CDR1 is SGHRS, CDR2 YFSETQ, per germline. CDR3 length: 15 amino acids. The CDR3 reads CASSLGQSTYNEQFF. The CDR3 nucleotides read TGCGCCAGCAGCTTGGGACAGAGCACCTACAATGAGCAGTTCTTC.

There are a few counts of this clonotype. The chain combines TRBV7-2 with TRBJ2-5; the match to TRBD2 covers 8 bases. The CDR3 length is 14 residues. With 5 bases clipped from V and 5 bases from J, the junction kept 7 bases outside the gene matches. Germline V CDR1 and CDR2: SGHTA, FQGNSA. DNA for the CDR3: TGTGCCAGCAGCGTAGGACTAGCTCTGGAGACCCAGTACTTC. The encoded protein is CASSVGLALETQYF.

This clonotype came up many times. The V and J genes are TRBV20-1 and TRBJ2-5; D remains unclear. The V end was cut by 6 bases, the J end by 10 bases, with 15 bases between. The CDR3 spans 11 residues. The V gene's germline CDR1 is DFQATT and CDR2 SNEGSKA (reference sequence). DNA for the CDR3: TGCAGTGCCCCTCCGCGGAGCGACCAGTACTTC. It is translated as CSAPPRSDQYF.

This clonotype came up a few times. V gene TRBV30 combines with J gene TRBJ1-2; D perhaps matches TRBD1 (5 bases). The CDR3 spans 17 residues. Trimming shortened V by 1 base and J by 4 bases, and 22 bases separated the two germline ends. Germline lookup yields CDR1 GTSNPN and CDR2 SVGIG (reference sequence). The CDR3 DNA reads as TGTGCCTGGAGTGGCCCCGGTACAGGCCGAACCTCCTATGGCTACACCTTC. It translates to CAWSGPGTGRTSYGYTF. Variable domain in full (rest from reference TRBV30 and TRBJ1-2): SQTIHQWPATLVQPVGSPLSLECTVEGTSNPNLYWYRQAAGRGLQLLFYSVGIGQISSEVPQNLSASRPQDRQFILSSKKLLLSDSGFYLCAWSGPGTGRTSYGYTFGSGTRLTVV.

This clonotype was counted many times. Relative to the germline gene, one junction end is altered; a read error may explain this. The V gene is TRBV18, the J gene TRBJ2-2; 7 nucleotides match TRBD1. This CDR3 has 15 residues. In germline, CDR1 is KGHSH, CDR2 LQKENI. The CDR3 DNA is TGTGCCAGCTCATCCCCGGGACAGAACTCCGGGGAGCTGTTTTTT. Amino acid sequence: CASSSPGQNSGELFF.

At least ten counts were recorded for this clonotype. V is TRBV6-2 or TRBV6-3 and J is TRBJ2-7; 9 bases align to TRBD1. The CDR3 sequence is 13 residues long. Germline V gene data show CDR1 as MNHEY and CDR2 as SVGEGT. Trimming at V came to 7 bases and at J to 3 bases, leaving 4 bases not matched to a gene. DNA for the CDR3: TGTGCCAGCAAGACAGGGGGACTCTACGAGCAGTACGTC. It translates to CASKTGGLYEQYV.